This T cell receptor beta chain was sequenced for a study of control samples from healthy donors and cancer patients. The germline gives CDR1 GTSNPN, CDR2 SVGIG (reference sequence). The V and J ends lost 0 bases and 7 bases respectively, with 12 bases between them. The CDR3 runs to 13 residues. Only in-frame clones appear in the TCRdb table, and some are missing; sequencing was by immunoSEQ multiplex PCR. The sample shows fewer than 200,000 clones, roughly 94% of them seen only once. This clone was detected only once. The sequenced sample was PBMCs. The receptor comes from a man aged 60 to 69 with colorectal cancer. This chain joins TRBV30 and TRBJ2-5; no definite D call. The CDR3 bases are TGTGCCTGGAGTGTAGACCCTCGAGGGACCCAGTACTTC. Its protein product is CAWSVDPRGTQYF. Complete variable domain (other parts from reference TRBV30 and TRBJ2-5): SQTIHQWPATLVQPVGSPLSLECTVEGTSNPNLYWYRQAAGRGLQLLFYSVGIGQISSEVPQNLSASRPQDRQFILSSKKLLLSDSGFYLCAWSVDPRGTQYFGPGTRLLVL.